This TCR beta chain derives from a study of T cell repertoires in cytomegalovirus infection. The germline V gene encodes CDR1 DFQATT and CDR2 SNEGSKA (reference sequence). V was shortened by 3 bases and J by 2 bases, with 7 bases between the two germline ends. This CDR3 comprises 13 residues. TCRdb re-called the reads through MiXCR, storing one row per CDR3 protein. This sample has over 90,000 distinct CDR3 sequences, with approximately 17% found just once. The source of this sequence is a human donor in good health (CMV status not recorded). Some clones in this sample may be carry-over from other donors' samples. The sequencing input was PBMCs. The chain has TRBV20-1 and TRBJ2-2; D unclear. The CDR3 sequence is CSASSPNTGELFF. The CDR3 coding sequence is TGCAGTGCTAGTTCGCCAAACACCGGGGAGCTGTTTTTT.